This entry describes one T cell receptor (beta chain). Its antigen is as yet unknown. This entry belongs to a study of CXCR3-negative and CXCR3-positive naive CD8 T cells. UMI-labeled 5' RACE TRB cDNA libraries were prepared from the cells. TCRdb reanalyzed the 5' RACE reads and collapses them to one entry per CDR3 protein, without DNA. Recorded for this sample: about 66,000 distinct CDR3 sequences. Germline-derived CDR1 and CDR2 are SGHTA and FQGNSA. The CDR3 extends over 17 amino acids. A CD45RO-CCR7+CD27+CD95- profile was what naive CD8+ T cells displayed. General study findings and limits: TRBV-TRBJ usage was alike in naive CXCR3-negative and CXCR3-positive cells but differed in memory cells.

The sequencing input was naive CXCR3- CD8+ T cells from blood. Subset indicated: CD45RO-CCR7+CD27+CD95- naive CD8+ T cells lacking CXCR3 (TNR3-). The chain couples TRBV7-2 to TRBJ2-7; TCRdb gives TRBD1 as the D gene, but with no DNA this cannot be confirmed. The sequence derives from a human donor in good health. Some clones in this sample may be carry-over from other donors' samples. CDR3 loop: CASSYPSGQGVVYEQYF.